This T cell receptor beta chain was documented in a study of cytomegalovirus exposure and HLA in healthy donors. The primer mix had 60 Vbeta and 13 Jbeta primers. Profiled with immunoSEQ multiplex PCR; TCRdb holds only in-frame clones, not every one. The table lists 100,000 to 150,000 clones. Germline CDR1 MNHEY, CDR2 SVGAGI. The CDR3 is 12 amino acids. Trimming took off 6 bases at V and 1 base at J, with 6 bases between the two ends. This TCR derives from a woman aged 40 to 50 in good health and CMV-seronegative. The V and J genes are TRBV6-5 and TRBJ1-2, with a weak D call TRBD1 (5 bases). Specimen: PBMCs. The CDR3 here is CASSRDNYGYTF. The CDR3 nucleotides are TGTGCCAGCAGCAGGGATAACTATGGCTACACCTTC.